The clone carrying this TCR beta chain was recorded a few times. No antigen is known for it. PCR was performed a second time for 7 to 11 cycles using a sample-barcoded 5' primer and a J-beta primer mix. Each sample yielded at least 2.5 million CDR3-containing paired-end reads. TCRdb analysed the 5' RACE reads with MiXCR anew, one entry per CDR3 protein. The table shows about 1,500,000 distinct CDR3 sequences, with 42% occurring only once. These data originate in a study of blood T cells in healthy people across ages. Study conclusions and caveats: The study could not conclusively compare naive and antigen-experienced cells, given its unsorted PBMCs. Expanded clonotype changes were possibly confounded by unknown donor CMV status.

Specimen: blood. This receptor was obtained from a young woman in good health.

The CDR3 sequence: CASSPRDGDTQYF. The CDR3, as DNA: TGTGCCAGCTCGCCCCGGGACGGAGATACGCAGTATTTT. The chain carries TRBV18 and TRBJ2-3, with D perhaps assigned TRBD1 or TRBD2 (5 bases each). This CDR3 is built from 13 residues. Looked up from germline, CDR1 is KGHSH and CDR2 is LQKENI. The V end lost 6 bases, the J end lost 5 bases, and 12 bases lay between the germline ends.